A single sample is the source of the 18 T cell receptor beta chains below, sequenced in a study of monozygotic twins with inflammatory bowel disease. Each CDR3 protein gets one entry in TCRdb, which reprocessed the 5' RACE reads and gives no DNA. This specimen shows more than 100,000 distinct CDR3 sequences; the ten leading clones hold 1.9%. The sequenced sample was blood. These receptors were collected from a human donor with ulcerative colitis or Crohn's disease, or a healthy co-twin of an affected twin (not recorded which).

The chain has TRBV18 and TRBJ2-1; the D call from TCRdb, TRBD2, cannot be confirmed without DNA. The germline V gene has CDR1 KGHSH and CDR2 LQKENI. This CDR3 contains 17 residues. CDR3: CASSPMTSGIYYNEQFF.

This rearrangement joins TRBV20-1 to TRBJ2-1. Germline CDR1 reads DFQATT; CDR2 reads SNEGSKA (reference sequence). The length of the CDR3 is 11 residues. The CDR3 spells CSASKYNEQFF.

The CDR3 here is CASRTGTSADTQYF. V gene TRBV2 combines with J gene TRBJ2-3; no DNA is available, so the TRBD1 call from TCRdb remains unchecked. From germline, CDR1 is SNHLY and CDR2 FYNNEI. This CDR3 is built from 14 residues.

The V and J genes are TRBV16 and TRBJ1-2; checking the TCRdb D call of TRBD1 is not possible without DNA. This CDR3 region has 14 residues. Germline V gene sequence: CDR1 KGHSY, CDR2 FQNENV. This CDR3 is CASSQSHRGRGYTF.

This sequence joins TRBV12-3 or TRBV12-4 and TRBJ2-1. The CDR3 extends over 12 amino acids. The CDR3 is CASSPFPREQFF.

The CDR3 sequence: CSARDLLRGDYNEQFF. The V call is TRBV20-1, the J call TRBJ2-1; there is no DNA to check the TCRdb D call of TRBD1. CDR1 and CDR2 (germline): DFQATT, SNEGSKA (reference sequence). The CDR3 totals 16 residues.

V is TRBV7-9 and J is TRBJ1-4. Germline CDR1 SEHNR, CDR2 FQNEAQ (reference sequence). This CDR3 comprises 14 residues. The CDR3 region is CASSLPRDFEKLFF.

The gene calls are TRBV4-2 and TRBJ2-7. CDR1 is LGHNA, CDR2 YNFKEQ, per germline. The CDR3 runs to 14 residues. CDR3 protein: CASSQGSGSYEQYF.

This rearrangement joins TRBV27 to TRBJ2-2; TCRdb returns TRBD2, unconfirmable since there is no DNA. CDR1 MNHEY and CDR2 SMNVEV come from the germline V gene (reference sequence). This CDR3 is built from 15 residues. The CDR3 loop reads CASSIGTSFPGELFF.

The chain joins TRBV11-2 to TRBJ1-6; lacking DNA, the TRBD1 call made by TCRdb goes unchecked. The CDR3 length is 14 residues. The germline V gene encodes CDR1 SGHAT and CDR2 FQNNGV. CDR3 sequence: CASSRDSYNSPLHF.

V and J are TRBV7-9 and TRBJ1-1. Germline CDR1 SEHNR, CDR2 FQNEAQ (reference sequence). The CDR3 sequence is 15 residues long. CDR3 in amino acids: CASTPVDWGNTEAFF.

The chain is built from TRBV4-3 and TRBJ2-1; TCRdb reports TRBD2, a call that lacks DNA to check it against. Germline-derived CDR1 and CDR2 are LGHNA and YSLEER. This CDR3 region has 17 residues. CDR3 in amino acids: CASSQGGSGRANNEQFF.

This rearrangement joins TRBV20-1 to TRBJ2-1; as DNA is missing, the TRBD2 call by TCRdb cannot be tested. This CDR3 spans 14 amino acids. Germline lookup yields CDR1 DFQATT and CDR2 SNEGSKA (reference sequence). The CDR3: CSDQGRGANNEQFF.

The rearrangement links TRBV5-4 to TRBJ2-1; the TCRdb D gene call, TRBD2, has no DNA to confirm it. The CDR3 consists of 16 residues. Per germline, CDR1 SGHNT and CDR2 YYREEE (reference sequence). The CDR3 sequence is CASSPGLDRSLNEQFF.

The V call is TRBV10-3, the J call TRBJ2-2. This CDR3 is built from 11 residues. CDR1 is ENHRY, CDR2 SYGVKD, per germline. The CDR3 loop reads CAISAGGELFF.

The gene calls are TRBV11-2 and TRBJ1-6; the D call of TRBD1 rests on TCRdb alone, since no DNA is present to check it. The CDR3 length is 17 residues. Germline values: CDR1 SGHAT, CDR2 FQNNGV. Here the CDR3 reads CASSSSGTAGEISPLHF. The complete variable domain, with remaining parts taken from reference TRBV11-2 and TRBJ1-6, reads EAGVAQSPRYKIIEKRQSVAFWCNPISGHATLYWYQQILGQGPKLLIQFQNNGVVDDSQLPKDRFSAERLKGVDSTLKIQPAKLEDSAVYLCASSSSGTAGEISPLHFGNGTRLTVT.

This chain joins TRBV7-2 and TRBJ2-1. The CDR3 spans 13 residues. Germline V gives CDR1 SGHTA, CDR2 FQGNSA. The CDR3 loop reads CASSFYRDNEQFF.

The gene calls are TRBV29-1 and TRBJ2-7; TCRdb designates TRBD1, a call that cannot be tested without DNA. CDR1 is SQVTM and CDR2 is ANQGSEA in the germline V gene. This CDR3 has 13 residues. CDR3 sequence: CSVRTGSSYEQYF.